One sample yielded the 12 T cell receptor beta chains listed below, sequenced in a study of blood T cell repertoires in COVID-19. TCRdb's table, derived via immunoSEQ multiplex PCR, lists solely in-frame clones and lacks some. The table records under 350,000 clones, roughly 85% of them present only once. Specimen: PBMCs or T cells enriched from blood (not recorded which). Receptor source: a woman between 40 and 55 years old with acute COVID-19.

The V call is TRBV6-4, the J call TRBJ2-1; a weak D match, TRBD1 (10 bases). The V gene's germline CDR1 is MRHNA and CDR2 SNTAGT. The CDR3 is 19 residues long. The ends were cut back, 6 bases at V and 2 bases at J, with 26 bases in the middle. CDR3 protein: CASRRTGGPAGGPYNEQFF. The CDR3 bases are TGTGCCAGCAGACGGACAGGGGGTCCGGCGGGAGGGCCCTACAATGAGCAGTTCTTC.

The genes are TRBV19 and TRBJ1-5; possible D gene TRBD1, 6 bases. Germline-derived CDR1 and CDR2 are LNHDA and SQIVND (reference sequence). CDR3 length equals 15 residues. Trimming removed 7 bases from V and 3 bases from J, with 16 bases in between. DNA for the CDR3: TGTGCCAGTACACAGGGAATCATCCACAATCAGCCCCAGCATTTT. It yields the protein CASTQGIIHNQPQHF.

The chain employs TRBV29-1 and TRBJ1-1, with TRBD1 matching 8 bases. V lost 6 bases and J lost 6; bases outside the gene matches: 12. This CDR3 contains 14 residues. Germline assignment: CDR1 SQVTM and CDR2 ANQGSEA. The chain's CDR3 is CSVDQGQGFSEAFF. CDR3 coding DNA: TGCAGCGTCGACCAAGGACAGGGATTCTCTGAAGCTTTCTTT.

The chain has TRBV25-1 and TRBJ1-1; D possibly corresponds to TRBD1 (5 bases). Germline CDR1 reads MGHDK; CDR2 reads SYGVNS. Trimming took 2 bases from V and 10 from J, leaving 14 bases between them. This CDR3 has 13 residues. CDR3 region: CASSERTAGGAFF. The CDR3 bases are TGTGCCAGCAGTGAAAGAACGGCCGGGGGAGCTTTCTTT.

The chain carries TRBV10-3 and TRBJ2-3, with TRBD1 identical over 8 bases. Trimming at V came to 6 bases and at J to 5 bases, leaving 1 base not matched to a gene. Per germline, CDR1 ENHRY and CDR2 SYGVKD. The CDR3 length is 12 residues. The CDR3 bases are TGTGCCATCAGCGACAGGGGAGATACGCAGTATTTT. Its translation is CAISDRGDTQYF.

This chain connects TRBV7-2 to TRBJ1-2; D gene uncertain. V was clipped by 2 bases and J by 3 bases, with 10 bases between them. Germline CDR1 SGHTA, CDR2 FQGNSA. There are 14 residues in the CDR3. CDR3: CASSLHGRDYGYTF. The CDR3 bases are TGTGCCAGCAGCTTACACGGGAGGGACTATGGCTACACCTTC.

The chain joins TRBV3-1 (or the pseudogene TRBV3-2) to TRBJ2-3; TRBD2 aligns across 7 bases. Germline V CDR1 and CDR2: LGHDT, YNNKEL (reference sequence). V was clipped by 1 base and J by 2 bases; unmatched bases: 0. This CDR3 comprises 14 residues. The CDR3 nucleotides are TGTGCCAGCAGCCAAGGACTAGCCACAGATACGCAGTATTTT. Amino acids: CASSQGLATDTQYF.

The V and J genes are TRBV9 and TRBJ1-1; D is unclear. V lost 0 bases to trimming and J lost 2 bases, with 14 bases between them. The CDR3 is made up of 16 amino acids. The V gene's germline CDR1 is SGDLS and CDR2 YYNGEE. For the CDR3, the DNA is TGTGCCAGCAGCGTAGGCGGAGGGAATAGTAACACTGAAGCTTTCTTT. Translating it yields CASSVGGGNSNTEAFF. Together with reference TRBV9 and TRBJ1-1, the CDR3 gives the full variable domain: DSGVTQTPKHLITATGQRVTLRCSPRSGDLSVYWYQQSLDQGLQFLIQYYNGEERAKGNILERFSAQQFPDLHSELNLSSLELGDSALYFCASSVGGGNSNTEAFFGQGTRLTVV.

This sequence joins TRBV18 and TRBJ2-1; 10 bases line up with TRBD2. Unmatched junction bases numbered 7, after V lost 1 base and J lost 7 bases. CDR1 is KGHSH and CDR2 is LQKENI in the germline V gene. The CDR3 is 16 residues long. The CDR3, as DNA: TGTGCCAGCTCACCACAGAGTAGCGGGAGGAATAATGAGCAGTTCTTC. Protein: CASSPQSSGRNNEQFF.

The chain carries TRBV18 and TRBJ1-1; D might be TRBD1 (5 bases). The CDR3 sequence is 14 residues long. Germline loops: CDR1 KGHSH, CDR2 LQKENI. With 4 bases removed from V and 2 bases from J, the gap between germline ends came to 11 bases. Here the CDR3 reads CASSQTDTNTEAFF. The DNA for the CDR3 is TGTGCCAGCTCACAGACAGACACCAACACTGAAGCTTTCTTT.

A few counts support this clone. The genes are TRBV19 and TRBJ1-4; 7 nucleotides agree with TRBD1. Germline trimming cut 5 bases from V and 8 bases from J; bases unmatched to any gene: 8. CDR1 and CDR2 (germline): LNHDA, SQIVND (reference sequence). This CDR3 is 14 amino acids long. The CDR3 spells CASSVTGVREKLFF. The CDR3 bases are TGTGCCAGTAGTGTCACAGGGGTTCGGGAAAAACTGTTTTTT.

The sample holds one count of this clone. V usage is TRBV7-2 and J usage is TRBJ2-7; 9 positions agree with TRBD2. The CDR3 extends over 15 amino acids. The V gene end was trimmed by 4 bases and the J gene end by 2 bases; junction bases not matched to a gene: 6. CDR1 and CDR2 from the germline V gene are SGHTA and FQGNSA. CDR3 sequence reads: CASSSNSGSTYEQYF. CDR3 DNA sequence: TGTGCCAGCAGCTCCAATAGCGGGAGCACCTACGAGCAGTACTTC.